What follows are 24 T cell receptor beta chains derived from one specimen sequenced in a study of T cell responses to AZD1222 COVID-19 vaccine. Using immunoSEQ multiplex PCR, the repertoire was profiled, and TCRdb retains in-frame clones only, with some absent. The data hold about 130,000 clones, with more than 85% observed a single time. Source: peripheral blood, taken on day 0 of AZD1222 vaccination. These receptors were obtained from an adult in good health.

In regard to this clone: Other DNA sequences in the same sample also yield this CDR3. This chain connects TRBV5-1 to TRBJ2-2; possible D gene TRBD1, 5 bases. CDR3 size: 14 residues. CDR1 is SGHRS, CDR2 YFSETQ, per germline. Trimming pared 4 bases from V and 3 bases from J, leaving 10 bases between. The CDR3 DNA sequence: TGCGCCAGCAGCCGAACAGGAGACACCGGGGAGCTGTTTTTT. Its protein product is CASSRTGDTGELFF.

This sequence joins TRBV6-5 and TRBJ1-6, with no clear D. In germline, CDR1 is MNHEY, CDR2 SVGAGI. With 6 bases removed from V and 8 bases from J, the gap between germline ends came to 11 bases. This CDR3 has 13 residues. The DNA for the CDR3 is TGTGCCAGCAGAACAGAACGAGATTCACCCCTCCACTTT. Amino acids: CASRTERDSPLHF.

The chain carries TRBV6-5 and TRBJ2-2; 7 bases are a match to TRBD1. The CDR3 is 15 residues long. Germline trimming cut 5 bases from V and 0 bases from J; bases unmatched to any gene: 3. CDR1 is MNHEY and CDR2 is SVGAGI in the germline V gene. The CDR3 region is CASSPGTANTGELFF. CDR3 DNA: TGTGCCAGCAGTCCCGGGACAGCGAACACCGGGGAGCTGTTTTTT.

The chain joins TRBV27 to TRBJ1-1; a weak D match, TRBD1 (6 bases). This CDR3 spans 15 amino acids. Germline V gene data show CDR1 as MNHEY and CDR2 as SMNVEV (reference sequence). Trimming stripped 6 bases from V and 0 bases from J, with 14 bases between. CDR3 DNA sequence: TGTGCCAGCAGCCAGATACAGGGCTTGAACACTGAAGCTTTCTTT. Amino acids: CASSQIQGLNTEAFF.

This clone was detected once. The chain carries TRBV5-1 and TRBJ2-3, with 7 bases aligning to TRBD2. Per the germline V gene, CDR1 is SGHRS and CDR2 is YFSETQ. The CDR3 contains 15 residues. V was pared by 5 bases and J by 0 bases, with 6 bases of the junction left unmatched. CDR3 bases: TGCGCCAGCAGGCTTAGCGGGCATAGCACAGATACGCAGTATTTT. This gives the protein CASRLSGHSTDTQYF.

The chain recombines TRBV6-5 with TRBJ2-5, with D perhaps TRBD1 or TRBD2 (5 bases each). Germline V gene lookup returns CDR1 MNHEY and CDR2 SVGAGI. This CDR3 has 12 amino acids. Trimming pared 8 bases from V and 5 bases from J, leaving 12 bases between. The CDR3 loop is CASGTWGETQYF. CDR3 nucleotide sequence: TGTGCCAGCGGAACTTGGGGGGAGACCCAGTACTTC.

The chain carries TRBV28 and TRBJ1-1; no firm D call. The CDR3 covers 11 residues. The ends were cut back, 7 bases at V and 5 bases at J, with 8 bases in the middle. Germline CDR1 reads MDHEN; CDR2 reads SYDVKM. The CDR3 DNA follows: TGTGCCAGCATTTCCGGAACTGAAGCTTTCTTT. Amino acid sequence: CASISGTEAFF.

This sequence joins TRBV5-8 and TRBJ1-5; TRBD1 matches 9 bases. CDR3 length equals 17 residues. Germline V gives CDR1 SGHTS, CDR2 YDEGEE. With V trimmed by 5 bases and J by 2 bases, 11 bases remained unmatched. The CDR3, as DNA: TGTGCCAGCAGTCTGCTAACAGGGGGCCTCGGCAATCAGCCCCAGCATTTT. The encoded protein is CASSLLTGGLGNQPQHF.

The V and J genes are TRBV9 and TRBJ1-6; D gene unclear. V was shortened by 0 bases and J by 7 bases, with 8 bases between the two germline ends. The length of the CDR3 is 14 residues. Germline lookup yields CDR1 SGDLS and CDR2 YYNGEE. The CDR3 region has the DNA TGTGCCAGCAGCGTAGCGCAGAACAATTCACCCCTCCACTTT. The encoded protein is CASSVAQNNSPLHF.

V gene TRBV30 combines with J gene TRBJ1-3, with 8 bases that match TRBD1. CDR1 and CDR2 from the germline V gene are GTSNPN and SVGIG (reference sequence). The CDR3 is 13 amino acids. J lost 7 bases, V lost 3 bases, and 5 bases had no gene match. CDR3 coding DNA: TGTGCCTGGAGCCAGAACAGGGGGAACACCATATATTTT. Its protein product is CAWSQNRGNTIYF.

The V call is TRBV4-3, the J call TRBJ2-1; 7 bases fit TRBD2. Unmatched junction bases numbered 8, after V lost 3 bases and J lost 0 bases. Germline CDR1 LGHNA, CDR2 YSLEER. The CDR3 consists of 17 residues. This chain's CDR3 is CASSQGRGFSSYNEQFF. Here the CDR3 DNA reads TGCGCCAGCAGCCAGGGGAGGGGCTTTAGCTCCTACAATGAGCAGTTCTTC.

This chain uses TRBV15 with TRBJ1-3; TRBD1 agrees at 9 bases. J was trimmed by 1 base and V by 1 base; bases with no gene match: 5. Germline-derived CDR1 and CDR2 are LNHNV and YYDKDF (reference sequence). The length of the CDR3 is 17 residues. DNA for the CDR3: TGTGCCACCAGCAGAGCTGCGGACAGGGGATCTGGAAACACCATATATTTT. It is translated as CATSRAADRGSGNTIYF.

The chain employs TRBV4-1 and TRBJ2-3; 7 bases match TRBD1. The CDR3 runs to 16 residues. Germline lookup yields CDR1 MGHRA and CDR2 YSYEKL. J lost 6 bases, V lost 2 bases, and 11 bases had no gene match. The DNA for the CDR3 is TGCGCCAGCAGCCAATATGGACAGGTCGGGTCGGATACGCAGTATTTT. The encoded protein is CASSQYGQVGSDTQYF.

V gene TRBV11-2 combines with J gene TRBJ2-4, with D possibly being TRBD1 or TRBD2 (7 bases each). The CDR3 sequence is 13 residues long. CDR1 and CDR2 (germline): SGHAT, FQNNGV. The ends were cut back, 5 bases at V and 10 bases at J, with 15 bases in the middle. DNA of the CDR3: TGTGCCAGCAGCCTAAGACAGGGAGGGATTCAGTACTTC. Translation gives CASSLRQGGIQYF.

This chain joins TRBV5-6 and TRBJ2-1; 8 positions agree with TRBD2. The V gene's germline CDR1 is SGHDT and CDR2 YYEEEE. The ends lost 0 bases at V and 10 bases at J; junction bases unmatched: 12. The CDR3 covers 16 residues. CDR3 sequence reads: CASSLGQAGASGEQFF. The CDR3 DNA is TGTGCCAGCAGCTTGGGACAAGCGGGAGCGAGTGGAGAGCAGTTCTTC.

The gene calls are TRBV6-5 and TRBJ1-1; the match to TRBD1 covers 8 bases. The V gene end was trimmed by 8 bases and the J gene end by 0 bases; junction bases not matched to a gene: 5. The CDR3 covers 14 residues. CDR1 is MNHEY, CDR2 SVGAGI, per germline. In nucleotides, the CDR3 is TGTGCCAGCTATAGGACAGGGCTGAACACTGAAGCTTTCTTT. As protein: CASYRTGLNTEAFF.

The rearrangement joins TRBV14 to TRBJ1-2; perhaps TRBD1 as D (5 bases). There are 18 residues in the CDR3. Trimming left V 3 bases short and J 4 bases short, with 24 bases between. Germline values: CDR1 SGHDN, CDR2 FVKESK. The CDR3 DNA follows: TGTGCCAGCAGCCATGACCCGGGACGGCAACCTTTACTCTATGGCTACACCTTC. Its protein product is CASSHDPGRQPLLYGYTF.

The CDR3 loop reads CASSSGLAGTYEQFF. Written as DNA, the CDR3 is TGTGCCAGTAGTAGCGGACTAGCGGGAACCTATGAGCAGTTCTTC. J is TRBJ2-1 and V is TRBV19, with 12 bases matching TRBD2. Germline CDR1 and CDR2: LNHDA and SQIVND (reference sequence). This CDR3 region has 15 residues. After removal of 4 bases from V and 8 bases from J, the junction contained 6 bases not matched to a gene. The variable domain in full, completed from reference TRBV19 and TRBJ2-1, reads DGGITQSPKYLFRKEGQNVTLSCEQNLNHDAMYWYRQDPGQGLRLIYYSQIVNDFQKGDIAEGYSVSREKKESFPLTVTSAQKNPTAFYLCASSSGLAGTYEQFFGPGTRLTVL.

The CDR3 loop is CATSDLGRRTGSGNEQFF. The CDR3 DNA sequence: TGTGCCACCAGTGATTTAGGTCGAAGGACAGGGTCGGGTAATGAGCAGTTCTTC. The V and J genes are TRBV24-1 and TRBJ2-1; 8 bases are a match to TRBD1. The CDR3 runs to 18 residues. Germline loops: CDR1 KGHDR, CDR2 SFDVKD. V was pared by 1 base and J by 7 bases, with 14 bases of the junction left unmatched.

The chain employs TRBV9 and TRBJ1-4, with no clear D. The V gene lost 4 bases and the J gene lost 0 bases, with 7 bases spanning the gap. Germline values: CDR1 SGDLS, CDR2 YYNGEE. CDR3 length: 14 residues. The CDR3 DNA reads as TGTGCCAGCAGCTTGGGTGCAACTAATGAAAAACTGTTTTTT. It encodes CASSLGATNEKLFF.

CDR3 residues: CASSSGAGRGSNQPQHF. The DNA for the CDR3 is TGTGCCAGCAGCTCGGGGGCGGGCAGGGGTAGCAATCAGCCCCAGCATTTT. This rearrangement joins TRBV5-6 to TRBJ1-5, with a weak D call TRBD1 (6 bases). Germline CDR1 SGHDT, CDR2 YYEEEE. V lost 3 bases and J 0 bases, leaving 16 bases between the germline ends. There are 17 residues in the CDR3.

This rearrangement joins TRBV5-4 to TRBJ2-7; D is undetermined. This CDR3 comprises 15 residues. Trimming stripped 1 base from V and 0 bases from J, with 11 bases between. Germline CDR1 and CDR2: SGHNT and YYREEE (reference sequence). CDR3 sequence reads: CASSLQGISSYEQYF. CDR3 DNA sequence: TGTGCCAGCAGCTTGCAAGGAATCAGCTCCTACGAGCAGTACTTC. Full variable domain (missing parts from reference TRBV5-4 and TRBJ2-7): ETGVTQSPTHLIKTRGQQVTLRCSSQSGHNTVSWYQQALGQGPQFIFQYYREEENGRGNFPPRFSGLQFPNYSSELNVNALELDDSALYLCASSLQGISSYEQYFGPGTRLTVT.

The rearrangement uses TRBV6-5 and TRBJ1-6; D might be TRBD1 (6 bases). Trimming took 4 bases from V and 5 from J, leaving 9 bases between them. The CDR3 is 14 residues long. Germline CDR1 and CDR2: MNHEY and SVGAGI. The CDR3 DNA sequence: TGTGCCAGCAGTTGGACAGAGGATAATTCACCCCTCCACTTT. This codes for CASSWTEDNSPLHF.

The rearrangement joins TRBV7-7 to TRBJ2-2, with D possibly matching TRBD2 (5 bases). V lost 5 bases and J 2 bases, leaving 21 bases between the germline ends. The CDR3 has 18 amino acids. CDR1 and CDR2 from the germline V gene are SSHAT and FNYEAQ (reference sequence). The CDR3 region is CASSPTGEASRNTGELFF. For the CDR3, the DNA is TGTGCCAGCAGCCCCACCGGAGAGGCTAGCAGAAACACCGGGGAGCTGTTTTTT.